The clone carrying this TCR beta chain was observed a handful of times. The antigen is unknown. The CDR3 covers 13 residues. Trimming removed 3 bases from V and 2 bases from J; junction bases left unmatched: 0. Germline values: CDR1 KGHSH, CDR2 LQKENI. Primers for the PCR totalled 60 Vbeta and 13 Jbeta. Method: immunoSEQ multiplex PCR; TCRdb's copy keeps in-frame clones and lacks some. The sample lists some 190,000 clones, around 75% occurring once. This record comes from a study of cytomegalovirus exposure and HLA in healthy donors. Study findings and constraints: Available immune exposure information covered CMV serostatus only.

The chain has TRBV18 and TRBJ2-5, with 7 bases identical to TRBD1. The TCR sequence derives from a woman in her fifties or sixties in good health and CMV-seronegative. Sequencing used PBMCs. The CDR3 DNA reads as TGTGCCAGCTCACCGGGACAGCAAGAGACCCAGTACTTC. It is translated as CASSPGQQETQYF.